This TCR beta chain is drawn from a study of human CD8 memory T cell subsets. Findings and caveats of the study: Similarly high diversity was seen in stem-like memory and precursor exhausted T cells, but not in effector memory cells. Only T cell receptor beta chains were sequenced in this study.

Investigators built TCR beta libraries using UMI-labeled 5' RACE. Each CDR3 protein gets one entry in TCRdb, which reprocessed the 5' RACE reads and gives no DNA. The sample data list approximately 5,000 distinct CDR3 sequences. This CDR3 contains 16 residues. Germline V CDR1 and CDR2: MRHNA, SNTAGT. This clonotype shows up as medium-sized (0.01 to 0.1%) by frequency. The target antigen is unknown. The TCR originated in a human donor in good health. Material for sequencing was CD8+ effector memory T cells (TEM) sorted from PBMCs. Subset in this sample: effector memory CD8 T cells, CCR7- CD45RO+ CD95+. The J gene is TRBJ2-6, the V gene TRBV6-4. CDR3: CASSDRGTSGANVLTF.